A selection of T cell receptor beta chains follows, all from one sample in a study of shared clonotypes between healthy human individuals. TCRdb keeps only in-frame clones here, not all; method: immunoSEQ multiplex PCR. The data show under 200,000 clones, about 93% seen once. Sequencing was performed on naive CD4+ T cells sorted from blood. These receptors were obtained from a woman aged 25 to 45 in good health. CDR3s include the opening cysteine and the closing phenylalanine or tryptophan. Each record gives: CDR3 length, clone size, J gene, V gene, D gene, CDR3 DNA, CDR3 protein. D genes are given only for firm matches. Expanded clones get a size class; other rows say once, few or many, or leave the size out.

16	once	TRBJ2-7	TRBV5-6	TRBD1	TGTGCCAGCAGCCCTAGATTCAGGGGGCTAGGGGCCGAGCAGTACTTC	CASSPRFRGLGAEQYF
15	-	TRBJ1-1	TRBV28	-	TGTGCCAGCAGTTTGGGGCCTGGGACTCCTAGGGGAGCTTTCTTT	CASSLGPGTPRGAFF
14	-	TRBJ2-7	TRBV21-1	-	TGTGCCAGCAGGAATTGGAGGACAGGGTACGAGCAGTACTTC	CASRNWRTGYEQYF
13	-	TRBJ2-7	TRBV6-6	TRBD1	TGTGCCAGCAGTTACTCGACAGGGCTGGAGCAGTACTTC	CASSYSTGLEQYF
13	-	TRBJ1-1	TRBV28	-	TGTGCCAGCAGTAGGGCAGGGAACACTGAAGCTTTCTTT	CASSRAGNTEAFF
19	once	TRBJ2-5	TRBV21-1	-	TGTGCCAGCAGCAAAGCCACTTCTTGGGGTAAGGATAAAAAAGAGACCCAGTACTTC	CASSKATSWGKDKKETQYF
16	-	TRBJ1-1	TRBV5-1	-	TGCGCCAGCAGCTTGTGGGGGGACGGACCGAACACTGAAGCTTTCTTT	CASSLWGDGPNTEAFF
15	-	TRBJ1-4	TRBV4-1	TRBD1	TGCGCCAGCAGCCAACCTCGGGACAGGAATGAAAAACTGTTTTTT	CASSQPRDRNEKLFF
14	few	TRBJ1-5	TRBV9	TRBD1	TGTGCCAGCAGCAAGGGACAGGCCCATCAGCCCCAGCATTTT	CASSKGQAHQPQHF
15	-	TRBJ2-7	TRBV18	-	TGTGCCAGCTCACCAGGACCAGCGAGCTTCTACGAGCAGTACTTC	CASSPGPASFYEQYF
16	-	TRBJ2-7	TRBV7-9	TRBD1	TGTGCCAGCAGCCGCCCTACCGGGACAGTGCAGGTCGAGCAGTACTTC	CASSRPTGTVQVEQYF
15	-	TRBJ1-5	TRBV28	-	TGTGCCAGCAGCCCCAGCTTGGCCGACGATCAGCCCCAGCATTTT	CASSPSLADDQPQHF
13	-	TRBJ1-3	TRBV30	-	TGTGCCTGGACGGTCCACTCTGGAAACACCATATATTTT	CAWTVHSGNTIYF
13	few	TRBJ2-1	TRBV18	TRBD1	TGTGCCAGCTCACCTACAGGGGTGGTCGAGCAGTTCTTC	CASSPTGVVEQFF
15	-	TRBJ2-2	TRBV6-4	TRBD2	TGTGCCAGCAGTAGACTAGCGGGAGTGACGGGGGAGCTGTTTTTT	CASSRLAGVTGELFF
15	-	TRBJ2-7	TRBV15	TRBD1	TGTGCCACCAGCAGGGTCGGGACAGACTCCTACGAGCAGTACTTC	CATSRVGTDSYEQYF
15	-	TRBJ2-7	TRBV5-1	-	TGCGCCAGCAGCTTTTCCACCCCCGGTGCCTACGAGCAGTACTTC	CASSFSTPGAYEQYF
14	-	TRBJ2-1	TRBV11-2	-	TGTGCCAGCAGCTTCACCGGGACAACAGGTGAGCAGTTCTTC	CASSFTGTTGEQFF
15	-	TRBJ2-7	TRBV29-1	-	TGCAGCGTTTTGGGCGGACAGCATTCTTCCTACGAGCAGTACTTC	CSVLGGQHSSYEQYF
18	-	TRBJ1-2	TRBV27	-	TGTGCCAGCAGTTTATCCCGGACACCGTCGACTGCTAACTATGGCTACACCTTC	CASSLSRTPSTANYGYTF
14	-	TRBJ2-7	TRBV10-3	TRBD1	TGTGCCATCAGCGACAGGGGATTCGCCTACGAGCAGTACTTC	CAISDRGFAYEQYF
16	-	TRBJ2-3	TRBV5-1	-	TGCGCCAGCACGATACTAGGGGCAAGTACTTCAGATACGCAGTATTTT	CASTILGASTSDTQYF
12	-	TRBJ2-7	TRBV19	TRBD1	TGTGCCAGGACAGGGCAGTGGTACGAGCAGTACTTC	CARTGQWYEQYF
14	-	TRBJ2-2	TRBV11-3	-	TGTGCCAGCAGCTTATGGGCAGGCACCGGGGAGCTGTTTTTT	CASSLWAGTGELFF
16	-	TRBJ2-2	TRBV10-2	TRBD2	TGCGCCAGCGGGACTAGCGGAGGATCTTTCACCGGGGAGCTGTTTTTT	CASGTSGGSFTGELFF
15	-	TRBJ1-3	TRBV7-2	-	TGTGCCAGCAGCTCTAGGGAAGTGTTGGGAAACACCATATATTTT	CASSSREVLGNTIYF
18	-	TRBJ2-1	TRBV11-2	TRBD2	TGTGCCAGCAGCTTAGAAATTAGCGGGAGTAGCACCTACAATGAGCAGTTCTTC	CASSLEISGSSTYNEQFF
12	-	TRBJ1-6	TRBV7-2	-	TGTGCCAGCAGCTCGGCCAATTCACCCCTCCACTTT	CASSSANSPLHF
16	-	TRBJ1-6	TRBV28	-	TGTGCCAGCAGTGGGGACCAGGCCTCCTATAATTCACCCCTCCACTTT	CASSGDQASYNSPLHF
16	-	TRBJ1-2	TRBV7-9	-	TGTGCCAGCAGCTTGGGGCTGATAGGCCCCCCTAGTGGCTACACCTTC	CASSLGLIGPPSGYTF
13	-	TRBJ1-1	TRBV18	-	TGTGCCAGCTCACCAGGGGGCAACACTGAAGCTTTCTTT	CASSPGGNTEAFF
13	-	TRBJ2-7	TRBV2	-	TGTGCCAGCAGTGAAGCGCCAACCGGGGTGCAGTACTTC	CASSEAPTGVQYF
14	-	TRBJ1-1	TRBV18	TRBD1	TGTGCCAGCTTACCGGGACAGGGAATATCTGAAGCTTTCTTT	CASLPGQGISEAFF
14	-	TRBJ2-7	TRBV28	-	TGTGCCAGCAGTATTGGAGGAGTTTACTACGAGCAGTACTTC	CASSIGGVYYEQYF
15	-	TRBJ2-7	TRBV28	TRBD1	TGTGCCAGCAGTGTTCCGGGACAGGGGCCTTACGAGCAGTACTTC	CASSVPGQGPYEQYF
15	-	TRBJ1-2	TRBV7-8	-	TGTGCCAGCAGCTTAGCACGGAGGGAAGGAGCTGGCTACACCTTC	CASSLARREGAGYTF
14	-	TRBJ2-7	TRBV6-5	-	TGTGCCAGCAGCCCGGACAGTCGGCCCCACGAGCAGTACTTC	CASSPDSRPHEQYF
13	-	TRBJ2-7	TRBV18	-	TGTGCCAGCTCACCCTTAGGCGCGAGGGAGCAGTACTTC	CASSPLGAREQYF
16	-	TRBJ1-1	TRBV13	-	TGTGCCAGCAGCTTAGGACAGGGCCCATCGAACACTGAAGCTTTCTTT	CASSLGQGPSNTEAFF
16	-	TRBJ2-7	TRBV4-1	TRBD2	TGCGCCAGCAGTCGAACCTTAGCGGGAGGGCCCCACGAGCAGTACTTC	CASSRTLAGGPHEQYF
16	-	TRBJ2-7	TRBV2	TRBD2	TGTGCCAGCAGTGAAGCGCAACTAGCGGGAGCCTACGAGCAGTACTTC	CASSEAQLAGAYEQYF
13	-	TRBJ1-1	TRBV18	-	TGTGCCAGCTCACAGGGACAGAACACTGAAGCTTTCTTT	CASSQGQNTEAFF
15	once	TRBJ2-3	TRBV6-4	-	TGTGCCAGCAGTTTGGAAGCGAGGCTGGCAGATACGCAGTATTTT	CASSLEARLADTQYF
21	-	TRBJ2-2	TRBV4-2	TRBD2	TGTGCCAGCAGCCAAGGCCCACCGGGACTAGCGGGAGGGCGAGGGGGCGGGGAGCTGTTTTTT	CASSQGPPGLAGGRGGGELFF
12	-	TRBJ1-4	TRBV6-1	TRBD1	TGTGCCAGCAGGGACAGGAATGAAAAACTGTTTTTT	CASRDRNEKLFF
15	-	TRBJ2-7	TRBV7-8	-	TGTGCCAGCAGCTTACCAGGGTCACTCTCCTACGAGCAGTACTTC	CASSLPGSLSYEQYF
12	-	TRBJ2-2	TRBV5-1	-	TGCGCCAGCACCAGAGAAACCGGGGAGCTGTTTTTT	CASTRETGELFF